The entry that follows covers one T cell receptor (beta chain) sequence. The data were obtained in a study of OX40 agonist ivuxolimab in advanced cancers. The method was immunoSEQ multiplex PCR; TCRdb's version includes in-frame clones alone and lacks a portion of them. The sample gives about 19,000 clones, roughly 79% of which show up once; roughly a sixth is in the top ten. The V end lost 0 bases, the J end lost 7 bases, and 5 bases lay between the germline ends. The CDR3 spans 12 residues. The germline CDR1 and CDR2 sequences are SGHDT and YYEEEE. The chain couples TRBV5-6 to TRBJ2-1; D remains unclear. Material: CD4+ or CD8+ T cells sorted from blood, obtained in a trial of the OX40 agonist ivuxolimab. This TCR was recovered from an adult with an advanced solid tumor such as melanoma, head and neck, liver or kidney cancer. The CDR3 sequence: CASSLGSNEQFF. The CDR3 DNA follows: TGTGCCAGCAGCTTGGGGTCGAATGAGCAGTTCTTC.